This TCR beta chain was observed in a study of beta chain features in type 1 diabetes. CDR3 length: 15 amino acids. V shed 4 bases and J 7 bases; nucleotides not matched to a gene: 9. CDR1 and CDR2 from the germline V gene are SGHDN and FVKESK. The study reverse transcribed the entire isolated RNA, so it sequenced expressed TCRB transcripts. Deep immunoSEQ sequencing covered naive, central memory and regulatory T cell samples. Clones were sequenced by immunoSEQ multiplex PCR, and TCRdb holds only the in-frame ones, with some missing. The data contain about 230,000 clones, over 7.5% of them singletons.

This chain uses TRBV14 with TRBJ2-1; 8 bases map to TRBD2. The source of this sequence is a woman between 18 and 29 years old in good health. Material: naive CD4+ T cells from blood. For the CDR3, the DNA is TGTGCCAGCAGCCTTATGGGCGGGAGGTGGAATGAGCAGTTCTTC. Translation: CASSLMGGRWNEQFF.